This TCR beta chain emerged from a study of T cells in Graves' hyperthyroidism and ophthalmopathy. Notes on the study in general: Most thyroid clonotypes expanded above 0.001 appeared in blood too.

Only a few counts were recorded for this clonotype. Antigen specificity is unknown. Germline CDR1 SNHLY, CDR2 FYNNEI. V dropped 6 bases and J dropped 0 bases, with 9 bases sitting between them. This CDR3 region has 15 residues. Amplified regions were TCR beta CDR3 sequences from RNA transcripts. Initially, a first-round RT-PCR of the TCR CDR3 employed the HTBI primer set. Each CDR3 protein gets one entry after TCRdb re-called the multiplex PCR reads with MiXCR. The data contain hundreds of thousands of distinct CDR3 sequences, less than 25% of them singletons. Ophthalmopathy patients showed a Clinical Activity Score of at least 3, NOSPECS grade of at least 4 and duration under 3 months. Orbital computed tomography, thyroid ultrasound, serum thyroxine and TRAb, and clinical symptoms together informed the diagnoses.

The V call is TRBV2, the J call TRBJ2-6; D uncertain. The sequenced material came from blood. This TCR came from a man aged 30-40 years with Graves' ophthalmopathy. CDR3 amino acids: CASRQPTSGANVLTF. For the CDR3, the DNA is TGTGCCAGCAGGCAGCCGACCTCTGGGGCCAACGTCCTGACTTTC.